The clone carrying this TCR beta chain was seen a single time. Its antigen remains unidentified. The source of the sample is a study of cytomegalovirus exposure and HLA in healthy donors. The study, taken as a whole, reports: The HLA-A and HLA-B alleles of most subjects were reportedly predicted accurately from TCR beta sequences. The authors later linked a missense DCLRE1C variant to TCR beta V- and J-gene trimming. A few V segments could not be told apart, such as TRBV6-2 and TRBV6-3, and were left out.

The CDR3 has 14 amino acids. Trimming stripped 2 bases from V and 9 bases from J, with 15 bases between. CDR1 and CDR2 (germline): SGHTS, YDEGEE. The PCR employed 60 Vbeta primers together with 13 Jbeta primers. The table came from immunoSEQ multiplex PCR; TCRdb's copy has only in-frame clones and leaves some out. The sample holds some 40,000 clones, 82% seen once. The gene calls are TRBV5-8 and TRBJ2-1, with a weak D call TRBD2 (7 bases). Material for sequencing was PBMCs. The sequence was collected from a woman younger than 35 in good health and CMV-seropositive. In DNA, the CDR3 is TGTGCCAGCAGCTTCAGAGGGGGGGGCATTGAGCAGTTCTTC. It codes for CASSFRGGGIEQFF.